The 21 T cell receptor beta chains below all came from one sample that was sequenced in a study of tissue T cells after allogeneic stem cell transplantation. Stated time point: mouse harvest day 7 after allogeneic transplant. The graft held 10^6 splenic CD5+ T cells and 10^7 T-cell-depleted bone marrow cells. Sequencing was performed with immunoSEQ multiplex PCR; in TCRdb, only in-frame clones are kept and a portion is missing. Of roughly 7,700 clones in the sample, under 55% were seen once. Sequencing was done on a sample of skin. The receptors here all came from a female BALB/c mouse given C57BL/6 T cells with graft-versus-host disease after an allogeneic hematopoietic cell transplant.

With regard to this clone: Gene names and germline match the mouse. The read gets to within 1 residue of the CDR3 end, and the germline J gene fills in the rest. The rearrangement uses TRBV12-2 and TRBJ2-4; 8 bases fit TRBD2. Losses at the gene ends were 0 bases for V and 4 bases for J; bases not matched to a gene: 2. Germline assignment: CDR1 SGHLS and CDR2 HYDKME. CDR3 length: 14 residues. The covered CDR3 bases are TGTGCCAGCTCTCTCGACTGGGGAAAAAACACCTTGTAC. Encoded protein: CASSLDWGKNTLY. The whole CDR3 region reads CASSLDWGKNTLYF.

For this clone: The germline and genes are mouse ones. The read comes to an end 1 residue before the CDR3 does, leaving the germline J gene to fill in the end. V and J are TRBV15 and TRBJ1-4; weak D call: TRBD1 (5 bases). Germline V CDR1 and CDR2: SGHND, FRSKSL. V was trimmed by 0 bases and J by 4 bases, leaving 12 bases between them. This CDR3 contains 16 residues. CDR3 in amino acids: CASSLALGQNNERLFF. The covered CDR3 bases are TGTGCCAGCAGTTTAGCGCTAGGACAAAACAACGAAAGATTATTT.

A word on this clone: These gene names are mouse names. The CDR3 is cut off 1 residue early in the read; its end comes from the germline J gene. The chain combines TRBV1 with TRBJ1-3; D unresolved. This CDR3 has 14 amino acids. In germline, CDR1 is NSQYPW, CDR2 LRSPGD (reference sequence). The V end lost 1 base, the J end lost 2 bases, and 6 bases lay between the germline ends. The covered CDR3 bases are TGCACCTGCAGTGCAGGGACCGCTGGAAATACGCTCTAT. This gives the protein CTCSAGTAGNTLY. The entire CDR3 is CTCSAGTAGNTLYF.

On this clone itself: Gene names refer to mouse genes. Read data end 1 residue before the CDR3 end; the end is taken from the germline J gene. This chain links TRBV12-1 with TRBJ2-7; TRBD1 might be the D (6 bases). Germline CDR1 reads SGHSN; CDR2 reads HYEKVE. Trimming took off 0 bases at V and 0 bases at J, with 11 bases between the two ends. The CDR3 contains 15 residues. The chain's CDR3 is CASSLEGTHSYEQYF. Incomplete CDR3 DNA: TGTGCCAGCTCTCTCGAAGGGACACACTCCTATGAACAGTAC.

Notes on this clone: Gene names are mouse gene names. The CDR3 extends 1 residue past the end of the read, so its final part is completed from the germline J gene. The chain carries TRBV13-1 and TRBJ2-7, with 10 bases matching TRBD2. Per germline, CDR1 NSHNY and CDR2 SYGAGN. V was pared by 2 bases and J by 5 bases, with 4 bases of the junction left unmatched. This CDR3 is 14 amino acids long. Incomplete CDR3 DNA: TGTGCCAGCAGTGACTGGGGGGGCGCGGATGAACAGTAC. Encoded protein: CASSDWGGADEQY. The full CDR3 is CASSDWGGADEQYF.

For this clone: Gene names and germline match the mouse. The CDR3 end lies 1 residue beyond the end of the read and is filled in from the germline J gene. V and J are TRBV13-3 and TRBJ2-1; 9 nucleotides line up with TRBD1. Germline CDR1 is NNHDY and CDR2 is SYVADS. V shed 5 bases and J 6 bases; nucleotides not matched to a gene: 3. The CDR3 loop spans 13 amino acids. Incomplete CDR3 DNA: TGTGCCAGCAGCGGGGACAGGGTTGCTGAGCAGTTC. This translates into CASSGDRVAEQF. From start to end, the CDR3 is CASSGDRVAEQFF.

A word on this clone: Gene and germline names: mouse. The sequenced fragment ends 1 residue before the CDR3 boundary, so the rest is inferred from the germline J gene. The chain has TRBV3 and TRBJ2-3; 8 nucleotides match TRBD2. The junction had 4 bases not matched to a gene; V was cut back by 5 bases and J by 0 bases. Germline values: CDR1 SNHLY, CDR2 FYNGKV (reference sequence). The CDR3 has 15 amino acids. The CDR3 loop reads CASSPGLGSAETLYF. CDR3 bases read: TGTGCCAGCAGCCCCGGACTGGGTAGTGCAGAAACGCTGTAT.

This clone was counted a few times. These gene names are mouse names. The CDR3 sequence is CAWSLTSANSDYTF. The CDR3 bases that were read are TGTGCCTGGAGTCTAACGTCAGCAAACTCCGACTACACC. The chain uses TRBV31 and TRBJ1-2; D not resolved. Read sequence stops 1 residue before the CDR3 end, and the germline J gene provides the missing end. Germline V gene data show CDR1 as GKSSPN and CDR2 as SITVG. The germline V and J ends were trimmed by 0 bases and 0 bases, with 8 bases remaining between them. The CDR3 runs to 14 residues.

In the case of this clone: The gene symbols are mouse symbols. The read ends 1 residue early relative to the CDR3; the germline J gene fills the gap. J is TRBJ2-3 and V is TRBV3; 7 nucleotides align to TRBD2. The germline V gene encodes CDR1 SNHLY and CDR2 FYNGKV (reference sequence). The CDR3 totals 15 residues. V gave up 1 base and J gave up 0 bases; unmatched junction bases: 1. The DNA read from the CDR3 is TGTGCCAGCAGCTTAGGCTGGGGGAGTGCAGAAACGCTGTAT. It encodes CASSLGWGSAETLY. The whole CDR3 region reads CASSLGWGSAETLYF.

This clone rates as medium-sized. The gene symbols are mouse symbols. The sequenced fragment ends 1 residue before the CDR3 boundary, so the rest is inferred from the germline J gene. The chain recombines TRBV13-2 with TRBJ1-5; D is unresolved. Trimming removed 5 bases from V and 9 bases from J, with 6 bases in between. Per the germline V gene, CDR1 is NNHNN and CDR2 is SYGAGS (reference sequence). This CDR3 is 10 amino acids long. Here the CDR3 reads CASGEGAPLF. The covered CDR3 bases are TGTGCCAGCGGGGAGGGGGCTCCGCTT.

Turning to this clone: Genes and germline come from the mouse. The read halts 1 residue ahead of the CDR3 end, with the missing end drawn from the germline J gene. The chain links TRBV13-2 to TRBJ1-3; weak D call: TRBD1 (5 bases). This CDR3 has 14 residues. Germline lookup yields CDR1 NNHNN and CDR2 SYGAGS (reference sequence). Trimming removed 1 base from V and 3 bases from J, with 8 bases in between. The CDR3 loop is CASGDRGVGNTLYF. Partial CDR3 DNA: TGTGCCAGCGGTGATAGAGGGGTTGGAAATACGCTCTAT.

In regard to this clone: Gene names are mouse gene names. From the germline J gene comes the end of the CDR3, since the read stops 1 residue before it. The chain recombines TRBV1 with TRBJ1-6; maybe TRBD1 (6 bases). TRBJ1-6 counts as an open reading frame of uncertain function. Germline V gene data show CDR1 as NSQYPW and CDR2 as LRSPGD (reference sequence). V dropped 5 bases and J dropped 0 bases, with 11 bases sitting between them. The CDR3 runs to 16 residues. CDR3 bases read: TGCACCTGCAGTACTGGGACATTTTCCTATAATTCGCCCCTCTAC. Translation gives CTCSTGTFSYNSPLY. The whole CDR3 protein is CTCSTGTFSYNSPLYF.

Comment on this clone: Gene names are the mouse ones. The read halts 1 residue ahead of the CDR3 end, with the missing end drawn from the germline J gene. The chain is built from TRBV13-1 and TRBJ1-1; tentatively, D is TRBD1 (5 bases). The CDR3 loop spans 13 amino acids. Germline assignment: CDR1 NSHNY and CDR2 SYGAGN. Deletions cut 3 bases from V and 0 bases from J, with 6 bases between. The CDR3 region is CASSGTTNTEVFF. The CDR3 DNA, read in part, is TGTGCCAGCAGTGGGACAACAAACACAGAAGTCTTC.

This clone was found a few times. The gene names here belong to mouse. Sequencing ends 1 residue short of the CDR3 end; the germline J gene provides the rest. The chain uses TRBV21 and TRBJ2-5; TRBD1 might be the D (7 bases). TRBV21 is given ORF status, its function remaining uncertain. The CDR3 totals 16 residues. Trimming shortened V by 0 bases and J by 0 bases, and 10 bases separated the two germline ends. The DNA read from the CDR3 is TGTGCTAGCAGTCAATCGCCAGGGGGGAACCAAGACACCCAGTAC. This codes for CASSQSPGGNQDTQY. The CDR3 in its entirety is CASSQSPGGNQDTQYF.

Concerning this clone: Gene names follow the mouse nomenclature. The read gets to within 1 residue of the CDR3 end, and the germline J gene fills in the rest. The chain uses TRBV12-2 and TRBJ2-5; D is uncertain. With 0 bases removed from V and 3 bases from J, the gap between germline ends came to 15 bases. The CDR3 extends over 16 amino acids. Germline V gene lookup returns CDR1 SGHLS and CDR2 HYDKME. The CDR3 here is CASSLGTGTGQDTQYF. Partial CDR3 DNA: TGTGCCAGCTCTCTCGGAACGGGCACGGGGCAAGACACCCAGTAC.

This clone was seen more than once but under ten times. Each gene name is a mouse one. From the germline J gene comes the end of the CDR3, since the read stops 1 residue before it. The rearrangement joins TRBV16 to TRBJ1-1; D perhaps matches TRBD1 (6 bases). V lost 1 base and J lost 5, with 11 bases in between. Per the germline V gene, CDR1 is SGHSA and CDR2 is FRNQAP. The CDR3 covers 14 residues. CDR3 DNA (partial): TGTGCAAGCAGCTTAGGGGGGGCCGGAACAGAAGTCTTC. Translating it yields CASSLGGAGTEVF. From start to end, the CDR3 is CASSLGGAGTEVFF.

As concerns this clone: Gene names and germline match the mouse. Read coverage stops 1 residue before the CDR3 terminus; the germline J gene supplies the remainder. V is TRBV24 and J is TRBJ2-5; the D is unclear. The CDR3 is 16 residues long. CDR1 is KGHTA, CDR2 FRNEEI, per germline. Between the trimmed V and J ends, which lost 0 bases and 1 base, there was a span of 11 bases. The CDR3: CASSLYAGLYQDTQYF. The sequenced part of the CDR3 DNA is TGTGCCAGCAGTCTGTATGCGGGGTTGTACCAAGACACCCAGTAC.

A remark on this clone: Gene labels here are mouse ones. Sequencing ends 1 residue short of the CDR3 end; the germline J gene provides the rest. The rearrangement joins TRBV23 to TRBJ2-5; no DNA check was done on the table's D call, TRBD2. The CDR3 totals 15 residues. Germline V gene sequence: CDR1 KGHTA, CDR2 FQNQQP. The CDR3 sequence is CSSSQSEGGPDTQYF. CDR3 bases read: TGCTCCAGCAGTCAATCGGAGGGGGGGCCTGACACCCAGTAC. The variable domain in full, with the rest retrieved from reference TRBV23 and TRBJ2-5, is DAAVTQKPRYLIKMKGQEAEMKCIPEKGHTAVFWYQQKQSKELKFLIYFQNQQPLDQIDMVKERFSAVCPSSSLCSLGIRTCEAEDSALYLCSSSQSEGGPDTQYFGPGTRLLVL.

This clone was recorded a few times. Gene names and germline match the mouse. The read comes to an end 1 residue before the CDR3 does, leaving the germline J gene to fill in the end. This chain uses TRBV2 with TRBJ2-1; 7 bases agree with TRBD2. V was pared by 0 bases and J by 7 bases, with 6 bases of the junction left unmatched. Looked up from germline, CDR1 is LGHNA and CDR2 is YSYQKL. The CDR3 totals 15 residues. Partial CDR3 DNA: TGTGCCAGCAGCCAAGAGGCGGGGGGGGTCGCTGAGCAGTTC. It yields the protein CASSQEAGGVAEQF. The entire CDR3 sequence reads CASSQEAGGVAEQFF.

In the case of this clone: All gene names here are mouse names. The CDR3 is cut off 1 residue early in the read; its end comes from the germline J gene. Other nucleotide sequences in the sample specify the same CDR3. The chain joins TRBV26 to TRBJ2-3; TRBD2 matches 8 bases. Looked up from germline, CDR1 is KGHPV and CDR2 is FQNQEV (reference sequence). This CDR3 is 15 amino acids long. The junction had 3 bases not matched to a gene; V was cut back by 3 bases and J by 1 base. The CDR3 here is CASSLRGGGAETLYF. The covered CDR3 bases are TGTGCCAGCAGTCTTCGGGGGGGCGGTGCAGAAACGCTGTAT. The full variable domain, in which reference TRBV26 and TRBJ2-3 provide the parts outside the CDR3, is NSKVIQTPRYLVKGQGQKAKMRCIPEKGHPVVFWYQQNKNNEFKFLINFQNQEVLQQIDMTEKRFSAECPSNSPCSLEIQSSEAGDSALYLCASSLRGGGAETLYFGSGTRLTVL.

Worth noting for this clone: Gene names denote mouse genes. Read sequence stops 1 residue before the CDR3 end, and the germline J gene provides the missing end. The rearrangement uses TRBV3 and TRBJ2-4; D is uncertain. CDR3 length: 14 amino acids. CDR1 and CDR2 from the germline V gene are SNHLY and FYNGKV (reference sequence). The V end lost 1 base, the J end lost 0 bases, and 5 bases lay between the germline ends. CDR3 loop: CASSLGQSQNTLYF. The part of the CDR3 DNA that was read is TGTGCCAGCAGCTTAGGCCAGAGTCAAAACACCTTGTAC.